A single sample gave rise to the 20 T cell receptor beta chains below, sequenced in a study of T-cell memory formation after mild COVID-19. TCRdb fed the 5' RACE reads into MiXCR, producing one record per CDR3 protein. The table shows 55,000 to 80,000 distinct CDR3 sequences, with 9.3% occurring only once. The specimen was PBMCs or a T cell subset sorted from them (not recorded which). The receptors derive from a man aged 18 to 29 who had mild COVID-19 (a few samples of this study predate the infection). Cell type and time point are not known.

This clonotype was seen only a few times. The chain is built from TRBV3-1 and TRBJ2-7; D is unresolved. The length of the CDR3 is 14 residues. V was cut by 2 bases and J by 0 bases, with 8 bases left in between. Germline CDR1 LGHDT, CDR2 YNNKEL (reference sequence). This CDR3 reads CASSQNPGSYEQYF. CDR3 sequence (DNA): TGTGCCAGCAGCCAAAACCCCGGCTCCTACGAGCAGTACTTC.

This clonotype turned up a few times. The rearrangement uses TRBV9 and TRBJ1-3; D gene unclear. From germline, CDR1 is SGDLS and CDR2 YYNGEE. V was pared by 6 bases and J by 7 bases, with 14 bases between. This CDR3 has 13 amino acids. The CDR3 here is CASTNSGSNTIYF. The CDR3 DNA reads TGTGCCAGCACAAACTCGGGGAGTAACACCATATATTTT.

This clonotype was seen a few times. The CDR3 protein is CATSRGQGEETQYF. The CDR3 DNA sequence: TGTGCCACCAGCAGAGGACAGGGGGAAGAGACCCAGTACTTC. The rearrangement links TRBV15 to TRBJ2-5; 9 bases map to TRBD1. Looked up from germline, CDR1 is LNHNV and CDR2 is YYDKDF (reference sequence). The CDR3 is made up of 14 amino acids. With 1 base clipped from V and 3 bases from J, the junction kept 0 bases outside the gene matches. The full variable domain, its missing parts supplied by reference TRBV15 and TRBJ2-5, is DAMVIQNPRYQVTQFGKPVTLSCSQTLNHNVMYWYQQKSSQAPKLLFHYYDKDFNNEADTPDNFQSRRPNTSFCFLDIRSPGLGDTAMYLCATSRGQGEETQYFGPGTRLLVL.

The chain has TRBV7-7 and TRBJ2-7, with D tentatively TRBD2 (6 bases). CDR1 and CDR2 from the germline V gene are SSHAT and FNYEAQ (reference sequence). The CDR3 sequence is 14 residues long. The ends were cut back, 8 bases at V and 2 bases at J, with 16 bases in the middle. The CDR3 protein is CASAVGEEAYEQYF. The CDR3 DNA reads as TGTGCCAGCGCCGTAGGGGAGGAGGCCTACGAGCAGTACTTC.

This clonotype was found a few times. The CDR3 here is CASSSPSRGDEQFF. Written as DNA, the CDR3 is TGTGCCAGCAGCTCTCCCAGCAGGGGGGATGAGCAGTTCTTC. The chain couples TRBV5-4 to TRBJ2-1, with D perhaps matching TRBD1 (7 bases). Trimming shortened V by 3 bases and J by 8 bases, and 15 bases separated the two germline ends. Germline loops: CDR1 SGHNT, CDR2 YYREEE (reference sequence). The CDR3 has 14 amino acids.

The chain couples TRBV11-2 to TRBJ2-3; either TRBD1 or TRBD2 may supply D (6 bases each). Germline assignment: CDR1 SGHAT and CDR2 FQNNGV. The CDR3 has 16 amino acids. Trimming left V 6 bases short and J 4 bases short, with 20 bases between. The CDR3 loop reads CASRVEGTRGSDTQYF. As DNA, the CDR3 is TGTGCCAGCAGGGTAGAGGGGACACGGGGGTCAGATACGCAGTATTTT.

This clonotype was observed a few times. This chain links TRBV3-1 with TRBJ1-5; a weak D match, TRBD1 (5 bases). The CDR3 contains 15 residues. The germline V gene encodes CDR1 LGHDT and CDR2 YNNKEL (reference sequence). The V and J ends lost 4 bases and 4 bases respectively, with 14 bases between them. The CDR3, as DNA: TGTGCCAGCAGCCCTTCTGGGGGGTCGAATCAGCCCCAGCATTTT. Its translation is CASSPSGGSNQPQHF.

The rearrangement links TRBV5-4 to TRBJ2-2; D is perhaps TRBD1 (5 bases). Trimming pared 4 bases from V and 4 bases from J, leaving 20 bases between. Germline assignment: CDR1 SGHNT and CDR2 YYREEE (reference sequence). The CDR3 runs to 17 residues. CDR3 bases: TGTGCCAGCAGCGATACTACAGGAGCCAGATCCACCGGGGAGCTGTTTTTT. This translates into CASSDTTGARSTGELFF.

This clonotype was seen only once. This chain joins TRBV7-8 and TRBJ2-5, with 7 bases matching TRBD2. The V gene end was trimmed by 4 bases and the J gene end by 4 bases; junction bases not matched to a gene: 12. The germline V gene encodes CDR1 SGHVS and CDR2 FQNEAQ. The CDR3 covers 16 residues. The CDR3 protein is CASSSWGLAEGETQYF. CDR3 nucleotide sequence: TGTGCCAGCAGCTCCTGGGGCCTAGCGGAGGGAGAGACCCAGTACTTC.

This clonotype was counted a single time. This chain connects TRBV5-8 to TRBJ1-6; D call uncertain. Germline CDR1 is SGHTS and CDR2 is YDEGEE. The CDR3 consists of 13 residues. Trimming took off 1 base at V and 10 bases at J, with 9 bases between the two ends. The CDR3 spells CASSLLMASPLHF. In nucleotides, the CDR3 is TGTGCCAGCAGCTTGTTGATGGCCTCACCCCTCCACTTT.

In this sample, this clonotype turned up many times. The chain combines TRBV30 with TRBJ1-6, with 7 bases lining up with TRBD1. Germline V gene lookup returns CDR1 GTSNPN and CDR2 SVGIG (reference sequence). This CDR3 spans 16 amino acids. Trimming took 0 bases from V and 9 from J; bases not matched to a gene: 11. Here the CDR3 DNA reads TGTGCCTGGAGTGTACTCCCCAGGGGGAATATTTCACCCCTCCACTTT. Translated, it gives CAWSVLPRGNISPLHF.

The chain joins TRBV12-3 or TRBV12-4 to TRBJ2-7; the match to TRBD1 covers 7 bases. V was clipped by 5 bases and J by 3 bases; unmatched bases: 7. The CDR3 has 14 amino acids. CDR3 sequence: CASSTRGHGYEQYF. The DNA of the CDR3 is TGTGCCAGCAGTACAAGGGGGCATGGCTACGAGCAGTACTTC.

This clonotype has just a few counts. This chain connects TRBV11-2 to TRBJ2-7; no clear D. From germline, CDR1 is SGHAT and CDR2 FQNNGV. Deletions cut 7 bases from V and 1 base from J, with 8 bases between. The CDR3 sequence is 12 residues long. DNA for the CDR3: TGTGCCAGCAAGGGAAGATCCTACGAGCAGTACTTC. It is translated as CASKGRSYEQYF.

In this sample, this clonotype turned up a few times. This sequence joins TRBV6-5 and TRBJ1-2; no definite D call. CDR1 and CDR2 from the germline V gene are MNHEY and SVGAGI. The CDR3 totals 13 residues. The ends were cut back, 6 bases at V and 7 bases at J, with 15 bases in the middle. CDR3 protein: CASRPGLGRGYTF. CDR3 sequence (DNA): TGTGCCAGCAGGCCGGGCCTAGGACGTGGCTACACCTTC.

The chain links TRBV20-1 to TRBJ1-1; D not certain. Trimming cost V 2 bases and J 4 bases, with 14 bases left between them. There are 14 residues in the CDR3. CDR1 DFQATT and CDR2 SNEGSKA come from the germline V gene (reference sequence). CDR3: CSARSPGAGTEAFF. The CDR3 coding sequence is TGCAGTGCTAGATCGCCGGGAGCGGGCACTGAAGCTTTCTTT.

DNA for the CDR3: TGCAGTGCTAGCCCGGGACAAGGAATGGGAGAGCAGTACTTC. Translated: CSASPGQGMGEQYF. The genes are TRBV20-1 and TRBJ2-7; possibly TRBD1 for D (6 bases). This CDR3 has 14 amino acids. Germline assignment: CDR1 DFQATT and CDR2 SNEGSKA (reference sequence). V lost 3 bases, J lost 7 bases, and 19 bases lay in between.

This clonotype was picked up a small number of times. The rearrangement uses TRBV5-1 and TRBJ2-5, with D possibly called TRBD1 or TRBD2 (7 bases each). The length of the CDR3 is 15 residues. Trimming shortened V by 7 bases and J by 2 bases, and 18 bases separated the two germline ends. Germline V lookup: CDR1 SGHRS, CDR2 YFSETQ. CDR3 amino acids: CASWGGDSPQETQYF. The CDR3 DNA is TGCGCCAGCTGGGGGGGGGACAGCCCTCAAGAGACCCAGTACTTC.

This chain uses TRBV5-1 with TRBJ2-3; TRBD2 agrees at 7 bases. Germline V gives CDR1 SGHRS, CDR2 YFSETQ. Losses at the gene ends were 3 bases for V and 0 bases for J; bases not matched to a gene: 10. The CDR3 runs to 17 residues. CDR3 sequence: CASSSGGRGASTDTQYF. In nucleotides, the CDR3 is TGCGCCAGCAGCTCGGGGGGTCGGGGAGCTAGCACAGATACGCAGTATTTT.

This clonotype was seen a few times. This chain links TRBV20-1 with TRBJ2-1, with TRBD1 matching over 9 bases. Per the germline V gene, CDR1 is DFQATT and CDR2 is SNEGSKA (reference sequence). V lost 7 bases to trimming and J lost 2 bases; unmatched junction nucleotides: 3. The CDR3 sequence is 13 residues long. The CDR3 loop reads CSVNRGPYNEQFF. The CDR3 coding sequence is TGCAGTGTCAACAGGGGGCCCTACAATGAGCAGTTCTTC.

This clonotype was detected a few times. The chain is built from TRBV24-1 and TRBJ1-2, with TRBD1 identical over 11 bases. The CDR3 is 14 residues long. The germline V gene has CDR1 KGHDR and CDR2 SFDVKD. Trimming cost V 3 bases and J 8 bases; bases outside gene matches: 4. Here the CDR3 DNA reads TGTGCCACCAGTGATGCGGGACAGGGGGGCGGCTACACCTTC. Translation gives CATSDAGQGGGYTF.